This TCR beta chain originates from a study of T cells in Graves' hyperthyroidism and ophthalmopathy. The investigators amplified TCR beta CDR3 regions from RNA transcripts. HTBI primers drove first-round RT-PCR of the TCR CDR3. TCRdb re-called the multiplex PCR reads with MiXCR, one entry per CDR3 protein. The data show approximately 320,000 distinct CDR3 sequences, approximately 15% seen once. V shed 2 bases and J shed 4 bases, with 9 bases lying between them. CDR1 MDHEN and CDR2 SYDVKM come from the germline V gene. There are 14 residues in the CDR3. The sample holds many counts of this clonotype. Input material: blood. This TCR derives from a man in his thirties or forties with Graves' hyperthyroidism. This chain connects TRBV28 to TRBJ2-1, with D possibly matching TRBD2 (5 bases). For the CDR3, the DNA is TGTGCCAGCAGTTTAGCGGGCAATTACAATGAGCAGTTCTTC. Protein product: CASSLAGNYNEQFF.